The 14 T cell receptor beta chains in this list originate from one sample, sequenced in a study of beta chain features in type 1 diabetes (dated 2018 in TCRdb). Libraries were made using the immunoSEQ multiplex PCR assay. The entire isolated RNA was reverse transcribed using the High Capacity cDNA Reverse Transcription Kit, and thus expressed TCRB transcripts were sequenced. TCRdb stores this immuneACCESS table with in-frame sequences only. Part of the clones is absent; in the studies checked, under half of the shortfall reflects unresolved V genes, and no reason is known for the rest. The sample profile shows under 250,000 clones; roughly 14% of them were found once. Together, the top ten hold roughly 0.028% of the sample. Specimen: naive CD4+ T cells from blood. Interpreted using the paper, the cell subset or site label stands for: true naive CD4+ T cells. These receptors were collected from a woman aged 35 to 49 in good health.

This clone has only a few counts. The V call is TRBV6-6, the J call TRBJ1-4, with unresolved D. Trimming shortened V by 4 bases and J by 8 bases, and 5 bases separated the two germline ends. The length of the CDR3 is 11 residues. CDR1 and CDR2 (germline): MNHNY, SVGAGI (reference sequence). The CDR3 DNA sequence: TGTGCCAGCAGTTTAAGCGAAAAACTGTTTTTT. Encoded protein: CASSLSEKLFF.

This clone was counted a few times. Its ends do not fully match the called genes, so a read error is possible. The chain is built from TRBV7-7 and TRBJ2-5; the D gene is possibly TRBD1 (7 bases). CDR1 and CDR2 (germline): SSHAT, FNYEAQ (reference sequence). The CDR3 length is 14 residues. The CDR3 protein is CASSQTGTQETQYF. The CDR3 DNA reads TGTGCTAGCAGCCAGACAGGGACTCAAGAGACCCAGTACTTC.

The chain employs TRBV7-2 and TRBJ1-2; D is unresolved. The V gene's germline CDR1 is SGHTA and CDR2 FQGNSA. The length of the CDR3 is 13 residues. Trimming took 9 bases from V and 1 from J, leaving 12 bases between them. The CDR3 protein is CARPTDFNYGYTF. CDR3 in DNA: TGTGCCAGACCTACGGACTTTAACTATGGCTACACCTTC. Full variable domain (remainder filled in from reference TRBV7-2 and TRBJ1-2): GAGVSQSPSNKVTEKGKDVELRCDPISGHTALYWYRQSLGQGLEFLIYFQGNSAPDKSGLPSDRFSAERTGGSVSTLTIQRTQQEDSAVYLCARPTDFNYGYTFGSGTRLTVV.

CDR3: CASSQSGGRETQYF. The CDR3 DNA sequence: TGTGCCAGCAGCCAAAGCGGGGGGAGGGAGACCCAGTACTTC. The chain recombines TRBV4-2 with TRBJ2-5; 9 bases fit TRBD2. Germline CDR1 is LGHNA and CDR2 is YNFKEQ. The CDR3 length is 14 residues. Trimming took 2 bases from V and 5 from J; bases not matched to a gene: 3.

This clone turned up a few times. The chain links TRBV4-3 to TRBJ1-2, with a weak D call TRBD1 (6 bases). CDR1 and CDR2 (germline): LGHNA, YSLEER. Trimming pared 4 bases from V and 4 bases from J, leaving 25 bases between. This CDR3 comprises 18 residues. CDR3 region: CASSRGVGGRDPLYGYTF. The DNA for the CDR3 is TGCGCCAGCAGCCGAGGAGTGGGGGGGCGAGATCCCCTCTATGGCTACACCTTC.

The chain employs TRBV7-2 and TRBJ2-3, with TRBD1 as a possible D gene (7 bases). This CDR3 spans 15 amino acids. V dropped 4 bases and J dropped 0 bases, with 11 bases sitting between them. Per the germline V gene, CDR1 is SGHTA and CDR2 is FQGNSA. The chain's CDR3 is CASSSPGGSTDTQYF. The CDR3 DNA sequence: TGTGCCAGCAGCTCGCCAGGGGGGAGCACAGATACGCAGTATTTT. The full variable domain, completed using reference TRBV7-2 and TRBJ2-3, is GAGVSQSPSNKVTEKGKDVELRCDPISGHTALYWYRQSLGQGLEFLIYFQGNSAPDKSGLPSDRFSAERTGGSVSTLTIQRTQQEDSAVYLCASSSPGGSTDTQYFGPGTRLTVL.

This clone has just a few counts. V is TRBV2 and J is TRBJ2-1; the D gene is possibly TRBD1 (6 bases). This CDR3 has 15 amino acids. Germline lookup yields CDR1 SNHLY and CDR2 FYNNEI. The V gene lost 0 bases and the J gene lost 2 bases, with 8 bases spanning the gap. The CDR3: CASSEATGTYNEQFF. In nucleotides, the CDR3 is TGTGCCAGCAGTGAAGCTACAGGGACCTACAATGAGCAGTTCTTC. Supplemented by reference TRBV2 and TRBJ2-1, the full variable domain reads EPEVTQTPSHQVTQMGQEVILRCVPISNHLYFYWYRQILGQKVEFLVSFYNNEISEKSEIFDDQFSVERPDGSNFTLKIRSTKLEDSAMYFCASSEATGTYNEQFFGPGTRLTVL.

The genes are TRBV5-1 and TRBJ1-2, with D unresolved. Germline assignment: CDR1 SGHRS and CDR2 YFSETQ. The germline V and J ends were trimmed by 0 bases and 3 bases, with 24 bases remaining between them. This CDR3 spans 19 amino acids. CDR3 DNA: TGCGCCAGCAGCTTGGCCTGGGCTGGAAGGTCCCATCGAGACTATGGCTACACCTTC. Its protein product is CASSLAWAGRSHRDYGYTF.

Comment on this clone: The sample has other DNA sequences that encode this CDR3 too. The rearrangement links TRBV6-5 to TRBJ1-1; D unresolved. V was pared by 2 bases and J by 1 base, with 5 bases between. The CDR3 covers 13 residues. Germline-derived CDR1 and CDR2 are MNHEY and SVGAGI. The CDR3 loop reads CASSYPGNTEAFF. The DNA for the CDR3 is TGTGCCAGCAGTTACCCAGGGAACACTGAAGCTTTCTTT.

In its sample, this clone was seen a few times. The chain is built from TRBV9 and TRBJ2-7; 9 bases are a match to TRBD1. Germline loops: CDR1 SGDLS, CDR2 YYNGEE. The CDR3 runs 15 residues. The trim removed 1 base at V and 4 bases at J, leaving 6 bases unmatched. Here the CDR3 reads CASSVRTGELYEQYF. CDR3 coding DNA: TGTGCCAGCAGCGTAAGGACAGGGGAGCTTTACGAGCAGTACTTC.

This rearrangement joins TRBV6-5 to TRBJ2-3, with D hard to call. V was shortened by 0 bases and J by 3 bases, with 13 bases between the two germline ends. CDR1 MNHEY and CDR2 SVGAGI come from the germline V gene. This CDR3 contains 16 residues. The CDR3 DNA reads as TGTGCCAGCAGTTACTCGTTTCAACAGCAAACAGATACGCAGTATTTT. Its protein product is CASSYSFQQQTDTQYF.

The genes are TRBV9 and TRBJ2-3; TRBD1 matches 7 bases. CDR1 and CDR2 from the germline V gene are SGDLS and YYNGEE. This CDR3 is built from 18 residues. Unmatched junction bases numbered 19, after V lost 3 bases and J lost 6 bases. For the CDR3, the DNA is TGTGCCAGCAGCGCCCTGACAGGGTTGATTTCTGTTTCGGATACGCAGTATTTT. Translating it yields CASSALTGLISVSDTQYF. The full variable domain, its missing parts supplied by reference TRBV9 and TRBJ2-3, is DSGVTQTPKHLITATGQRVTLRCSPRSGDLSVYWYQQSLDQGLQFLIQYYNGEERAKGNILERFSAQQFPDLHSELNLSSLELGDSALYFCASSALTGLISVSDTQYFGPGTRLTVL.

V and J are TRBV29-1 and TRBJ2-1; tentative D call: TRBD2 (5 bases). Trimming removed 8 bases at V and 8 bases at J, with 22 bases between. The CDR3 contains 14 residues. The V gene's germline CDR1 is SQVTM and CDR2 ANQGSEA. CDR3 amino acids: CSPAGPVGSDEQFF. In nucleotides, the CDR3 is TGCAGCCCCGCGGGTCCAGTTGGGAGCGATGAGCAGTTCTTC.

This clone has a handful of counts. The gene calls are TRBV29-1 and TRBJ2-3, with TRBD2 matching over 10 bases. The germline V gene encodes CDR1 SQVTM and CDR2 ANQGSEA. This CDR3 has 15 amino acids. Trimming cost V 5 bases and J 0 bases; bases outside gene matches: 5. The CDR3 region has the DNA TGCAGCGTTTCCAAGCGGGGGGGAAGCACAGATACGCAGTATTTT. Protein: CSVSKRGGSTDTQYF.